This T cell receptor (beta chain) came from a study of T cell changes during pregnancy in multiple sclerosis. Sequencing used immunoSEQ multiplex PCR; TCRdb keeps in-frame clones, though not all of them. This sample has about 37,000 clones, with about 90% found just once. The CDR3 extends over 16 amino acids. Trimming shortened V by 5 bases and J by 4 bases, and 18 bases separated the two germline ends. The germline V gene encodes CDR1 LNHDA and CDR2 SQIVND (reference sequence). This specimen consisted of CD4+ T cells from peripheral blood mononuclear cells, obtained in the third trimester of pregnancy. V gene TRBV19 combines with J gene TRBJ2-1; D perhaps matches TRBD1 (6 bases). The clonotype originates from a female donor in good health, enrolled as a control in a pregnancy study. Here the CDR3 DNA reads TGTGCCAGTAGTTTATCGACAGGTGGGATATACAATGAGCAGTTCTTC. Translated: CASSLSTGGIYNEQFF.